The entry below describes one T cell receptor (beta chain). The antigen it recognizes is unknown. Qualities for individual bases were not recorded, and no much larger clone is one base off. This record belongs to a study of identical twins (dated by TCRdb to about 2016). Background for the entire study: TCR alpha and beta repertoires from monozygotic twins, unrelated adults of various ages and cord blood were deep-sequenced to test whether fetal clonotypes persist. To rule out contamination, replicate twin experiments were performed at different times with different library preparation protocols.

Library generation was performed with 5' RACE. Reads for this sample came from an Illumina HiSeq 2000. A universal primer binding site was added through template switching, and the final cDNA carried a unique molecular identifier so that TCR cDNA molecules could be counted accurately. First-strand cDNA for TCR alpha and beta chains was synthesized from specific primers in the conserved constant-segment region. To control for contamination, each cDNA library was double barcoded with a SMART-Mk sample barcode plus Illumina barcodes. TruSeq adapter sequences and Illumina sample barcodes were added in two successive PCR steps. The TCR alpha and beta cDNA libraries were sequenced on the Illumina HiSeq platform using custom primers. As for the authors' bioinformatics: Unique molecular identifiers were extracted from raw reads with MiGEC, and CDR3 positions were determined with MiXCR. Recombination models were inferred per individual with the repgenHMM and IGoR tools using an EM algorithm. Shared clonotype analysis was performed with the tcR package in R, normalizing sharing by the product of cloneset sizes. To study raw recombination without the effects of thymic and clonal selection, out-of-frame nonproductive sequences were analyzed. TCRdb took the public reads, trimmed them with fastp at Q25, ran MiXCR for clone calling and kept in-frame beta chains. Each CDR3 protein gets just one entry, which takes the most common genes and DNA from the rows behind it. These V and J calls rely on TCRdb rather than the paper's analysis. This sample holds nearly 900,000 distinct CDR3 sequences; about 12% were observed only once. The ten largest clones capture under 2% of the sample.

Every donor was a healthy Caucasian. Three pairs of female monozygotic twins, all aged roughly 18 to 30 years, made up the twin cohort. The RNA used for TCR libraries was isolated from peripheral blood mononuclear cells. The CDR3, cysteine through phenylalanine, is 15 amino acids long. Here the CDR3 DNA is all that survives: 45 bases in frame from base 1. From the germline V gene, CDR1 is SGHRS and CDR2 is YFSETQ. Trimming accounts for 1 base at V and 7 bases at J, while the number of junction bases matched to no gene is 8. The study at large found these results: In monozygotic twins, recombination models systematically underestimated out-of-frame TCR alpha sharing, but the models matched the sharing seen between unrelated individuals. Conclusions relied on cross-sectional statistical analysis, since the same donors could not be followed over many years. Zero-insertion analyses could be partly confounded by invariant T cells such as MAIT and iNKT, though diverse VJ usage argued against such confounding for most clonotypes. A weaker excess of twin sharing was found in beta out-of-frame sequences because the signal-to-noise ratio was lowered by fewer shared sequences. Abundant cord blood beta clonotypes carried fewer insertions; young adult naive repertoires showed a weaker similar trend, while memory repertoires showed none. Compared with coincidental sharing between unrelated individuals, an excess of low generation-probability sequences was observed among out-of-frame TCR alpha sequences shared between twins.

These data were likewise used in another study, on yellow fever vaccine responses in identical twins. The other study reports the following: According to the authors, in identical twins the way T cells responded to vaccination appeared partly convergent and partly personalized. The study precisely tracked vaccine-responding T cell clones in identical twins.

The rearrangement combines TRBV5-1 with TRBJ1-1; 9 central bases correspond to TRBD1. This sequence originates from a woman aged 18-35 years in good health. The sample comprised PBMCs. The nucleotide sequence is TGCGCCAGCAGCTTGCCTACAGGGGGCGCAGATGAAGCTTTCTTT. Translated, it reads CASSLPTGGADEAFF.